Included here is one T cell receptor (beta chain) sequence, with context. The sample belongs to a study of blood T cell repertoires in COVID-19. Study as a whole: Material from acute and convalescent COVID-19 was sourced from the United States, Italy and Spain.

TCRdb's table, derived via immunoSEQ multiplex PCR, lists solely in-frame clones and lacks some. In the table there are roughly 480,000 clones, nearly 90% of which are singletons. Germline assignment: CDR1 SNHLY and CDR2 FYNNEI. Trimming left V 4 bases short and J 2 bases short, with 15 bases between. This CDR3 region has 16 residues. This sequence joins TRBV2 and TRBJ1-5, with a weak D call TRBD1 (6 bases). The source material was peripheral blood. This TCR came from a man aged 18 to 35 with COVID-19, enrolled during active disease. CDR3 in DNA: TGTGCCAGCAGTGTCACAGGGTTATTTGGCAATCAGCCCCAGCATTTT. This gives the protein CASSVTGLFGNQPQHF. Combining the CDR3 with reference TRBV2 and TRBJ1-5 gives the whole variable domain EPEVTQTPSHQVTQMGQEVILRCVPISNHLYFYWYRQILGQKVEFLVSFYNNEISEKSEIFDDQFSVERPDGSNFTLKIRSTKLEDSAMYFCASSVTGLFGNQPQHFGDGTRLSIL.